This T cell receptor (beta chain) was sequenced during a study of T cell repertoires in ileal Crohn's disease (dated by TCRdb to 2018 to 2020). Broadly, across the study: The median duration of disease was 6 to 10 years, and at the time of surgery 30% to 35% of patients were active smokers. The study was conducted in parallel with a multicentre cohort built to find predictors of early endoscopic recurrence after ileocolonic resection. Roughly half of the patients were given postoperative therapy, with more than 15 on anti-TNF agents and 11 on thiopurines. Every patient underwent surgery because of a complication, which was stricturing disease in 61% of cases and penetrating disease in about 39%. A total of approximately 170 mucosal samples from around 60 patients were sequenced, collected from several sites on the surgical specimen as well as at postoperative endoscopy. Endoscopic postoperative recurrence was defined as a Rutgeerts score above i0. The TCR repertoire was analysed in about 55 patients with Crohn's disease drawn from a prospective multicentre cohort. Overall results and qualifications from the work: A significantly higher proportion of clonal expansions was observed in active smokers at surgery than in non-smokers (approximately 26% vs 20%, p=0.02). More high-frequency clones were carried by sorted CD8 T cells than by CD4 T cells, suggesting that mucosal expansions were mainly CD8. Endoscopic recurrence was linked to a higher percentage of high-frequency clones at surgery, and recurrence occurred in every patient whose clonality exceeded 26.8% (18/57). Mucosal CD4 and CD8 T cells were sorted and sequenced only in a subgroup of patients, the size of which was not stated.

Of note for this clone: Its recognized antigen is unknown. Base qualities are not recorded, but no much larger clone differs from it by a single base.

For commercial TCRB immunosequencing, approximately 500 nanograms of biopsy DNA were submitted for each sample. A two-step, amplification bias-controlled multiplex PCR was used by Adaptive Biotechnology to amplify CDR3 regions from genomic DNA. Primers covering every V and J gene segment were used in the first PCR, while barcodes and Illumina adapters were added in the second PCR. CDR3 libraries were sequenced using an Illumina instrument. As for the authors' bioinformatics: The analysis drew on both the pipelines supplied by the vendor and custom analysis of the raw data in R/Bioconductor running R version 3.3.0. Clonality, which ranges from 0 to 1, was calculated as the inverse of the normalised Shannon entropy across all productive clones. High-frequency clones were defined as the repertoire share of the top 100 clones, retaining only clones passing a 95% confidence test. The Simpson index measured repertoire diversity, and the Morisita-Horn index measured overlap between samples. TCRdb's version of the immuneACCESS table is confined to in-frame rearrangements and falls short of the full clone set. An unresolved V gene accounts for under half of the shortfall where checked; the remainder is of unknown origin. V and J calls and clone size are those listed in that table; D and trimming were worked out from the DNA. This sample comprises 3,500 to 5,000 clones, more than 75% of them detected only once. Clones ranked in the top ten supply 20% to 25% of the sample.

Adults with ileal or ileocolonic Crohn's disease for whom ileocolonic resection was indicated were considered eligible. Before DNA extraction, whole ileal mucosal biopsies were kept frozen at -80 degrees C. Genomic DNA was extracted from frozen whole biopsies using a TRizol-based method and was quantified with a NanoDrop 2000 spectrophotometer. V is cut by 1 base and J by 2 bases, and the space between the germline ends is 15 bases. Via the germline V gene, CDR1 is MDHEN and CDR2 SYDVKM. From its cysteine to its phenylalanine, the CDR3 spans 18 amino acids. Left in the record is the CDR3 DNA by itself, 54 bases read in frame from the first base.

The receptor comes from an adult with Crohn's disease. The rearrangement joined TRBV28 to TRBJ2-6; the D gene is possibly TRBD2, with 7 bases matching. Sequencing input: ileal tissue. The DNA is TGTGCCAGCAGTTTATTAGGGGGAGGGGGGACTGGGGCCAACGTCCTGACTTTC. The encoded protein is CASSLLGGGGTGANVLTF.